The next 20 T cell receptor beta chains were all read from a single sample in a study of T cell responses to AZD1222 COVID-19 vaccine. Sequencing was performed with immunoSEQ multiplex PCR; in TCRdb, only in-frame clones are kept and a portion is missing. This sample has tens of thousands of clones, with over 80% found just once. Sequencing was performed on peripheral blood, taken on day 0 of AZD1222 vaccination. The origin of the receptors is an adult in good health.

The V call is TRBV9, the J call TRBJ1-5, with TRBD1 as a possible D gene (5 bases). Trimming pared 4 bases from V and 5 bases from J, leaving 10 bases between. From germline, CDR1 is SGDLS and CDR2 YYNGEE. The CDR3 is 13 residues long. CDR3 sequence reads: CASSQGRDQPQHF. For the CDR3, the DNA is TGTGCCAGCAGCCAGGGTAGGGATCAGCCCCAGCATTTT. The variable domain in full, with the rest retrieved from reference TRBV9 and TRBJ1-5, is DSGVTQTPKHLITATGQRVTLRCSPRSGDLSVYWYQQSLDQGLQFLIQYYNGEERAKGNILERFSAQQFPDLHSELNLSSLELGDSALYFCASSQGRDQPQHFGDGTRLSIL.

The chain uses TRBV7-9 and TRBJ1-2, with D perhaps matching TRBD1 (5 bases). V gave up 3 bases and J gave up 4 bases, with 15 bases separating them. CDR3 length equals 15 residues. Germline V CDR1 and CDR2: SEHNR, FQNEAQ (reference sequence). In nucleotides, the CDR3 is TGTGCCAGCAGCTTCTCAGGGTCCTCTGGCTATGGCTACACCTTC. It yields the protein CASSFSGSSGYGYTF.

The V and J genes are TRBV6-2 or TRBV6-3 and TRBJ2-1, with 7 bases identical to TRBD1. J gave up 1 base and V 5 bases, and 5 bases lay outside the gene matches. CDR1 and CDR2 from the germline V gene are MNHEY and SVGEGT. The CDR3 runs to 15 residues. The CDR3 nucleotides are TGTGCCAGCAGTCGACAGGGCGGGTCCTACAATGAGCAGTTCTTC. Its protein is CASSRQGGSYNEQFF.

This sequence joins TRBV27 and TRBJ2-1; D might be TRBD1 (6 bases). Looked up from germline, CDR1 is MNHEY and CDR2 is SMNVEV (reference sequence). Trimming took 5 bases from V and 6 from J, leaving 14 bases between them. This CDR3 is built from 14 residues. The CDR3 reads CASSPARTVNEQFF. CDR3 bases: TGTGCCAGCAGTCCTGCCAGGACAGTCAATGAGCAGTTCTTC.

The V gene is TRBV2, the J gene TRBJ1-1; no clear D gene. The V and J ends lost 4 bases and 9 bases respectively, with 15 bases between them. The germline gives CDR1 SNHLY, CDR2 FYNNEI. The CDR3 runs 13 residues. The CDR3 DNA follows: TGTGCCAGCAGTGGATATGGTTTATTGCAAGCTTTCTTT. Translating gives CASSGYGLLQAFF. Drawing the rest from reference TRBV2 and TRBJ1-1, the complete variable domain is EPEVTQTPSHQVTQMGQEVILRCVPISNHLYFYWYRQILGQKVEFLVSFYNNEISEKSEIFDDQFSVERPDGSNFTLKIRSTKLEDSAMYFCASSGYGLLQAFFGQGTRLTVV.

CDR3 region: CASSIDLEVNSGNTIYF. Here the CDR3 DNA reads TGTGCCAGTAGTATAGATCTGGAGGTAAACTCTGGAAACACCATATATTTT. This chain links TRBV19 with TRBJ1-3; no clear D. The V gene lost 0 bases and the J gene lost 0 bases, with 12 bases spanning the gap. This CDR3 has 17 residues. CDR1 and CDR2 (germline): LNHDA, SQIVND (reference sequence).

The gene calls are TRBV5-5 and TRBJ1-6; unclear D gene. The CDR3 loop spans 14 amino acids. Germline loops: CDR1 SGHKS, CDR2 YYEKEE (reference sequence). V was shortened by 5 bases and J by 9 bases, with 15 bases between the two germline ends. The CDR3 sequence is CASRLGLEGSPLHF. The CDR3, as DNA: TGTGCCAGCAGACTAGGCCTGGAAGGTTCACCCCTCCACTTT.

V is TRBV19 and J is TRBJ2-5, with unresolved D. CDR1 is LNHDA and CDR2 is SQIVND in the germline V gene (reference sequence). V dropped 6 bases and J dropped 1 base, with 12 bases sitting between them. The CDR3 extends over 14 amino acids. Written as DNA, the CDR3 is TGTGCCAGTAGCCCGGACGGATTCCAAGAGACCCAGTACTTC. Encoded protein: CASSPDGFQETQYF. The variable domain in full, with the rest retrieved from reference TRBV19 and TRBJ2-5, is DGGITQSPKYLFRKEGQNVTLSCEQNLNHDAMYWYRQDPGQGLRLIYYSQIVNDFQKGDIAEGYSVSREKKESFPLTVTSAQKNPTAFYLCASSPDGFQETQYFGPGTRLLVL.

The chain uses TRBV7-9 and TRBJ2-2; the match to TRBD2 covers 9 bases. V shed 10 bases and J 4 bases; nucleotides not matched to a gene: 7. Germline V gene data show CDR1 as SEHNR and CDR2 as FQNEAQ (reference sequence). The CDR3 loop spans 14 amino acids. This chain's CDR3 is CATPRRGGTGELFF. In DNA form, the CDR3 reads TGTGCCACACCAAGGCGGGGGGGCACCGGGGAGCTGTTTTTT.

The chain is built from TRBV27 and TRBJ1-1; no clear D. CDR1 is MNHEY, CDR2 SMNVEV, per germline (reference sequence). The CDR3 covers 13 residues. V lost 5 bases, J lost 0 bases, and 7 bases lay in between. The CDR3 spells CASSPSLNTEAFF. CDR3 sequence (DNA): TGTGCCAGCAGTCCAAGCTTGAACACTGAAGCTTTCTTT.

This chain joins TRBV19 and TRBJ1-4; D is undetermined. There are 14 residues in the CDR3. Germline assignment: CDR1 LNHDA and CDR2 SQIVND (reference sequence). V lost 7 bases to trimming and J lost 2 bases, with 11 bases between them. The CDR3 reads CASTQGFTNEKLFF. CDR3 nucleotide sequence: TGTGCCAGTACCCAAGGATTCACTAATGAAAAACTGTTTTTT.

This clone was counted once. The gene calls are TRBV27 and TRBJ2-5, with TRBD1 matching over 8 bases. Germline CDR1 and CDR2: MNHEY and SMNVEV (reference sequence). The ends lost 6 bases at V and 6 bases at J; junction bases unmatched: 12. CDR3 size: 15 residues. CDR3 nucleotides: TGTGCCAGCAGCCCCAGGACAGGGCTAGAAAAGACCCAGTACTTC. This gives the protein CASSPRTGLEKTQYF.

This clone came up a few times. This chain joins TRBV7-8 and TRBJ1-5; D gene uncertain. The CDR3 has 13 amino acids. Germline values: CDR1 SGHVS, CDR2 FQNEAQ. V was pared by 8 bases and J by 2 bases, with 10 bases between. CDR3 in amino acids: CASARVGNQPQHF. The DNA for the CDR3 is TGTGCCAGCGCACGGGTAGGCAATCAGCCCCAGCATTTT.

V is TRBV19 and J is TRBJ2-7; 8 positions match TRBD1. The V gene's germline CDR1 is LNHDA and CDR2 SQIVND (reference sequence). This CDR3 contains 14 residues. The V and J ends lost 9 bases and 3 bases, in that order; junction bases with no gene match: 10. CDR3 DNA: TGTGCCAGCCAAGACAGGGGAAAGGGCTACGAGCAGTACTTC. It specifies CASQDRGKGYEQYF.

V usage is TRBV4-2 and J usage is TRBJ1-5, with 8 bases that match TRBD1. V lost 0 bases to trimming and J lost 1 base; unmatched junction nucleotides: 11. This CDR3 has 19 amino acids. Germline-derived CDR1 and CDR2 are LGHNA and YNFKEQ. This CDR3 is CASSQDPRDRRLSNQPQHF. The CDR3 DNA sequence: TGTGCCAGCAGCCAAGATCCTCGGGACAGGCGATTAAGCAATCAGCCCCAGCATTTT.

The chain combines TRBV7-2 with TRBJ2-7; D is unresolved. Between the trimmed V and J ends, which lost 0 bases and 2 bases, there was a span of 8 bases. The CDR3 length is 14 residues. CDR1 and CDR2 (germline): SGHTA, FQGNSA. CDR3 coding DNA: TGTGCCAGCAGCTTAGCTAGCCGCACCTACGAGCAGTACTTC. This sequence encodes CASSLASRTYEQYF.

The rearrangement links TRBV5-1 to TRBJ1-3, with D unclear. CDR3 length: 16 residues. In germline, CDR1 is SGHRS, CDR2 YFSETQ. Trimming shortened V by 0 bases and J by 0 bases, and 10 bases separated the two germline ends. CDR3 residues: CASSLEPASSGNTIYF. CDR3 DNA sequence: TGCGCCAGCAGCTTGGAGCCGGCTAGCTCTGGAAACACCATATATTTT.

The CDR3 nucleotides are TGCGCCAGCAGTGATGGCAGGGGAGAGGGTGAAAAACTGTTTTTT. It translates to CASSDGRGEGEKLFF. The chain uses TRBV10-2 and TRBJ1-4; perhaps TRBD1 as D (6 bases). The germline gives CDR1 WSHSY, CDR2 SAAADI. The CDR3 contains 15 residues. V dropped 3 bases and J dropped 7 bases, with 15 bases sitting between them.

J is TRBJ2-7 and V is TRBV28; 9 bases fit TRBD1. V was clipped by 5 bases and J by 9 bases; unmatched bases: 11. The CDR3 has 14 amino acids. CDR1 is MDHEN, CDR2 SYDVKM, per germline. CDR3 nucleotides: TGTGCCAGCAGTCCAAGGGACAGGGAAAGGGTGCAGTACTTC. It specifies CASSPRDRERVQYF.

As DNA, the CDR3 is TGTGCCAGCAGCATCGGGACAGGGGATAATGAAAAACTGTTTTTT. Encoded protein: CASSIGTGDNEKLFF. This chain connects TRBV5-8 to TRBJ1-4, with 10 bases identical to TRBD1. The ends lost 4 bases at V and 4 bases at J; junction bases unmatched: 4. Germline V gives CDR1 SGHTS, CDR2 YDEGEE. CDR3 size: 15 residues.